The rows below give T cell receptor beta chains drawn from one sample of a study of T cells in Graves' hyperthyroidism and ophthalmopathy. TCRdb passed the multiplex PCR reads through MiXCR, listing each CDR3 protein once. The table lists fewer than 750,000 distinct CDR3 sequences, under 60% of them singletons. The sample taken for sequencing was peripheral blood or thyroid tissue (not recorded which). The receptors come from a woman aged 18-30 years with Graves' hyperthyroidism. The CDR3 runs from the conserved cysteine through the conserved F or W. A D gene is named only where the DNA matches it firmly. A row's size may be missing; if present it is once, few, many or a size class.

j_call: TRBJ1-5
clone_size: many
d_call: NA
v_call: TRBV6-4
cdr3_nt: TGTGCCAGCAGTCCGGACGGCTATAGCAATCAGCCCCAGCATTTT
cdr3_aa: CASSPDGYSNQPQHF

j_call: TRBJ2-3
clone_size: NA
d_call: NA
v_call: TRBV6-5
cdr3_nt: TGTGCCAGCAGTTACTCGACAGCCGACACAGATACGCAGTATTTT
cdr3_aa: CASSYSTADTDTQYF

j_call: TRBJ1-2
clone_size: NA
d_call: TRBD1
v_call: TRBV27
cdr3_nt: TGTGCCAGCAGTATCAAACCGGGACAGGGCTATTATGGCTACACCTTC
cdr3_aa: CASSIKPGQGYYGYTF

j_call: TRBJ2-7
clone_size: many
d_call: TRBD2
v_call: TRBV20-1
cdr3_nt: TGCAGCGCCGGGACTAGCGGGAGCTACGAGCAGTACTTC
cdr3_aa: CSAGTSGSYEQYF

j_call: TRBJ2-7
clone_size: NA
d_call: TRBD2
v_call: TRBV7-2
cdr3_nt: TGTGCCAGCAGCTTAGCTACCGGACTAGCCATCAATGAGCAGTACTTC
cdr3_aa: CASSLATGLAINEQYF

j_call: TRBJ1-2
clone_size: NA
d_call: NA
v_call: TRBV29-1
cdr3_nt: TGCAGCGTTAAGGGTGGGGACTACACCTTC
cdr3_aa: CSVKGGDYTF

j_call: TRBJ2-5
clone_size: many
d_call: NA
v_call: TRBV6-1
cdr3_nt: TGTGCCAGCAGTGTACTAGACGGGGCAGGGACCCAGTACTTC
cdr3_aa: CASSVLDGAGTQYF

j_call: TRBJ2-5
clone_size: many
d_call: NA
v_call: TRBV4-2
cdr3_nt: TGTGCCAGCAGCCAGGCTACAGGCTTCCGGGAGACCCAGTACTTC
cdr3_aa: CASSQATGFRETQYF

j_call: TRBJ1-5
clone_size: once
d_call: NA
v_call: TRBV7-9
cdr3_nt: TGTGCCAGCCCCCCGATGGGGGGGGCGGAGACCCAGCATTTT
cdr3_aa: CASPPMGGAETQHF

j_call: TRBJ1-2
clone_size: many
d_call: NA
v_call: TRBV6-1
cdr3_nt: TGTGCCAGCAGGGACACCCTCGGATATGGCTACACCTTC
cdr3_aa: CASRDTLGYGYTF

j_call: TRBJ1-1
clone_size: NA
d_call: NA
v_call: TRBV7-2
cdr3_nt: TGTGCCAGCAGCCAATCAGCCATGGACACTGAAGCTTTCTTT
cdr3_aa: CASSQSAMDTEAFF

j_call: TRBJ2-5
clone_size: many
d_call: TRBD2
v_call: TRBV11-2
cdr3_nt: TGTGCCAGCAGCTTATTAACTAGCGGGAGAGGGCAAGAGACCCAGTACTTC
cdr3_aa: CASSLLTSGRGQETQYF

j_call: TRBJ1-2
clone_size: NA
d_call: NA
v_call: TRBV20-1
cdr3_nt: TGCAGTGTTAGCAGACCGGACGGCAACCTCGGGGAAGGCCACACCTTC
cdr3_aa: CSVSRPDGNLGEGHTF

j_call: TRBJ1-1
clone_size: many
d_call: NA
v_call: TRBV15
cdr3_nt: TGTGCCACCAGCAGAGCTTTTCGGGGGAACACTGAAGCTTTCTTT
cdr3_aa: CATSRAFRGNTEAFF

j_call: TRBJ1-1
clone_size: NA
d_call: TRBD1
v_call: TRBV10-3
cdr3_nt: TGTGCCATCAAGGGGGCTGGGACTGAAGCTTTCTTT
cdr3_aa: CAIKGAGTEAFF

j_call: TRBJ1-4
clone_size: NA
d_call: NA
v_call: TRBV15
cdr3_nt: TGTGCCACCAGGGGGACTAGCGGGAGTAATGAAAAACTGTTTTTT
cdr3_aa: CATRGTSGSNEKLFF

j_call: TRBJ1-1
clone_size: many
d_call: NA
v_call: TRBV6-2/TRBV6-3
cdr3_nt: TGTGCCAGCAGTTACTCGGCAGCCAACACTGAAGCTTTCTTT
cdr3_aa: CASSYSAANTEAFF

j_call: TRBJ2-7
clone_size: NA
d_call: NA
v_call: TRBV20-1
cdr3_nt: TGCAGTGCTAGGGCACCCGACAGCTCCTACGAGCAGTACTTC
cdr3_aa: CSARAPDSSYEQYF

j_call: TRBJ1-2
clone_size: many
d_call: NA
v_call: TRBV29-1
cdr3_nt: TGCAGCGTTGAACATGGGCAGGGCTATGGCTACACCTTC
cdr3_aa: CSVEHGQGYGYTF

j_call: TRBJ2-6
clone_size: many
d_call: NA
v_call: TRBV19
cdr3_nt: TGTGCCAGTAGTATGTCTTCCTCTGGGGCCAACGTCCTGACTTTC
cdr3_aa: CASSMSSSGANVLTF

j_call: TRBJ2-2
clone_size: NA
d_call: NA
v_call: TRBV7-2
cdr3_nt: TGTGCCAGCAGTTATCCTCGAGGTGGGAGAGGTACCGGGGAGCTGTTTTTT
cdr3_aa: CASSYPRGGRGTGELFF

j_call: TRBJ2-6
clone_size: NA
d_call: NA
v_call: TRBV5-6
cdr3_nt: TGTGCCAGCAGCTTGGCCGGGACTTCAAAAACAGGGGCCAACGTCCTGACTTTC
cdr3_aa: CASSLAGTSKTGANVLTF

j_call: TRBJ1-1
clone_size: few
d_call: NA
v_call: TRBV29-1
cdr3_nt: TGCAGCGTGACCCGGGCCACGGGCCAGGATGAAGCTTTCTTT
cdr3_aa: CSVTRATGQDEAFF

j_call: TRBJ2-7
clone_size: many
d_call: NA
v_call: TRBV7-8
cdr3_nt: TGTGCCAGCAGCCAGTCCATCGGACTGGGTACCTACGAGCAGTACTTC
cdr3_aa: CASSQSIGLGTYEQYF

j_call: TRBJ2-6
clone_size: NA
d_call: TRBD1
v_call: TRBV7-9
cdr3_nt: TGTGCCAGCAGCTTGGGACCGGGACAGGGGGCCTTTGGGGCCAACGTCCTGACTTTC
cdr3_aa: CASSLGPGQGAFGANVLTF

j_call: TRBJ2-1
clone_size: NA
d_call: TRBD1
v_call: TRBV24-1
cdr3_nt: TGTGCCACCAGTGGGACGGGACAGGGGAGTTCCTACAATGAGCAGTTCTTC
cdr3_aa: CATSGTGQGSSYNEQFF

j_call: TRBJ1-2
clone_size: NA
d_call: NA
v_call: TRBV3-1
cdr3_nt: TGTGCCAGCAGCCAAGAAGTTGAAGGGATCGTGGACACCTTC
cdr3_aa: CASSQEVEGIVDTF

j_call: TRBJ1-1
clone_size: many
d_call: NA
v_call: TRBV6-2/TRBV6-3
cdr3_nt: TGTGCCAGCAGTTACAGGCTGGACACTGAAGCTTTCTTT
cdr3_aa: CASSYRLDTEAFF

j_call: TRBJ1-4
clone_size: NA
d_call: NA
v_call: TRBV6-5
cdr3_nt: TGTGCCAGCAGTTTAGGGGGGAGGTATGAAAAACTGTTTTTT
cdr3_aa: CASSLGGRYEKLFF